This TCR beta chain was found in a study of vaccination and CD4 T cells after COVID-19. Overall study context: Once diagnosed, patients had post-COVID samples drawn a median 101 days later (range 35 to 161). Overlapping spike peptides of SARS-CoV-2, HCoV-NL63, HCoV-OC43 and HCoV-229E were used, and cells were stimulated with them.

CDR3 size: 18 residues. Germline trimming cut 2 bases from V and 0 bases from J; bases unmatched to any gene: 8. Oncomine TCR Beta short-read sequencing was applied to DNA from cultured CD4+ T cells. TCRdb re-analysed the PCR reads in MiXCR, keeping a single row per CDR3 protein. The table records about 11,000 distinct CDR3 sequences, 69% of them present only once. In regard to this clonotype: What it recognizes is unknown.

Treatment described: roughly 11-day PBMC culture with coronavirus spike peptide pools or control peptides (ViraFEST assay). The sequence came from a human donor who had recovered from COVID-19. Specimen: CD4+ T cells from blood, cultured in vitro. The chain recombines TRBV12-3 or TRBV12-4 with TRBJ1-5; 9 bases agree with TRBD1. The CDR3 bases are TGTGCCAGCAGTTTAACCGGGACAGGGCCTTATAGCAATCAGCCCCAGCATTTT. It translates to CASSLTGTGPYSNQPQHF.